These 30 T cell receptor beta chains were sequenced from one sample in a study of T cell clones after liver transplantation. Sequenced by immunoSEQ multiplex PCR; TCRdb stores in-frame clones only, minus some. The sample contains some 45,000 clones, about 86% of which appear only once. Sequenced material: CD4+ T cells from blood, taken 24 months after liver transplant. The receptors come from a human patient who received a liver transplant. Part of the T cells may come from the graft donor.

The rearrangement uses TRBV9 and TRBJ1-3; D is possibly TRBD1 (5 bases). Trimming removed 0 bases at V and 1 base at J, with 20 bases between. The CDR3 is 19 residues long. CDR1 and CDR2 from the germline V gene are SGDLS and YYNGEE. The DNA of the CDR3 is TGTGCCAGCAGCGTAGAGGGCAGGGAAGTCTTCTCTTCTGGAAACACCATATATTTT. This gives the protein CASSVEGREVFSSGNTIYF.

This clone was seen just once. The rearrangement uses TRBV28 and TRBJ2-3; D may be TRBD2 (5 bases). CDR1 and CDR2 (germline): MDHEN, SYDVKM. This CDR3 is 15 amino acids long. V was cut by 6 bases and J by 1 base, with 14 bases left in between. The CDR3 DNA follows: TGTGCCAGCAGCCCGTCGGGGTCGGGCACAGATACGCAGTATTTT. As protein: CASSPSGSGTDTQYF. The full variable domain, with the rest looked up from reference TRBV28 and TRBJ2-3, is DVKVTQSSRYLVKRTGEKVFLECVQDMDHENMFWYRQDPGLGLRLIYFSYDVKMKEKGDIPEGYSVSREKKERFSLILESASTNQTSMYLCASSPSGSGTDTQYFGPGTRLTVL.

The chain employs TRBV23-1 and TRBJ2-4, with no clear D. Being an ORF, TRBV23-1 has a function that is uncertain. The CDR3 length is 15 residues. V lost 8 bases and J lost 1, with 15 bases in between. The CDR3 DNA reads TGCGCCAGCTCGACGTCCCCTGACGCCAAAAACATTCAGTACTTC. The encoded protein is CASSTSPDAKNIQYF.

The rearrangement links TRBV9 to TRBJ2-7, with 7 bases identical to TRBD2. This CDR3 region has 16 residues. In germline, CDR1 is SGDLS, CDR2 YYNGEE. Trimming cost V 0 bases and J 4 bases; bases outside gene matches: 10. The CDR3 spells CASSVAGEGFSYEQYF. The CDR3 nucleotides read TGTGCCAGCAGCGTAGCTGGGGAGGGATTCAGTTACGAGCAGTACTTC.

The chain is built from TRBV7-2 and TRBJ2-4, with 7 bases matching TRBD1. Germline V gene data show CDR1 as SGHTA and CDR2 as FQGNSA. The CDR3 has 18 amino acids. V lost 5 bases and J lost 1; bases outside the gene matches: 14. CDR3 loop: CASSLQGVGVFAKNIQYF. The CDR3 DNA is TGTGCCAGCAGCCTCCAGGGGGTCGGGGTCTTTGCCAAAAACATTCAGTACTTC.

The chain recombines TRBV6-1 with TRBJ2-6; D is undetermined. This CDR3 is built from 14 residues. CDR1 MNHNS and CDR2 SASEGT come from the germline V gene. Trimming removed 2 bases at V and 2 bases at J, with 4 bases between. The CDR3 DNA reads TGTGCCAGCAGTGAAATCGCTGGGGCCAACGTCCTGACTTTC. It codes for CASSEIAGANVLTF.

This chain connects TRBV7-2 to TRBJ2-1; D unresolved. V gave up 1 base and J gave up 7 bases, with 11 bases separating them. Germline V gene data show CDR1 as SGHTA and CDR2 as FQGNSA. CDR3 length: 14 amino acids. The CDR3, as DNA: TGTGCCAGCAGCTTAGTAGGGAAAGGTAATGAGCAGTTCTTC. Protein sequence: CASSLVGKGNEQFF.

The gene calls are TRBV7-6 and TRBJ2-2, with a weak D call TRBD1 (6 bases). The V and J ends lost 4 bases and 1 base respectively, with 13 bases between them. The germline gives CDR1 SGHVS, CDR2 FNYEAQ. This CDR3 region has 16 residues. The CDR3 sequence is CASSSLGRGNTGELFF. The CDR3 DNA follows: TGTGCCAGCAGCTCTCTTGGCAGGGGGAACACCGGGGAGCTGTTTTTT.

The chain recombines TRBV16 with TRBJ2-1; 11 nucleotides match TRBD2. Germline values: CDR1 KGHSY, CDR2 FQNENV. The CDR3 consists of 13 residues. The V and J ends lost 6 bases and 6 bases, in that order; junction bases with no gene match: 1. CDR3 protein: CASRGLAGNEQFF. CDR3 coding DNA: TGTGCCAGCAGAGGACTAGCGGGCAATGAGCAGTTCTTC.

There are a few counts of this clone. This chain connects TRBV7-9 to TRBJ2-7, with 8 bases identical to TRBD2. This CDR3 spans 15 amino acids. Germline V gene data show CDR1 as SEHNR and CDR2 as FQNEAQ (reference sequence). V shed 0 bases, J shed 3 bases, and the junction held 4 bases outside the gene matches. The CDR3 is CASSLASGTIYEQYF. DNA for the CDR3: TGTGCCAGCAGCTTAGCTAGCGGGACGATCTACGAGCAGTACTTC.

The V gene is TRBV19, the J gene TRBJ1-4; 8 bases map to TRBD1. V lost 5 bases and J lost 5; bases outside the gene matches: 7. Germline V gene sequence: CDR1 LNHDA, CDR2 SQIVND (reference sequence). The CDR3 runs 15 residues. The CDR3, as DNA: TGTGCCAGTAGTCAGAGGACAGGGATGAATGAAAAACTGTTTTTT. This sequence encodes CASSQRTGMNEKLFF.

DNA for the CDR3: TGTGCCAGCAGCTCCCTCGGGGACGTGTACGAGCAGTACTTC. Protein: CASSSLGDVYEQYF. The chain combines TRBV13 with TRBJ2-7, with D possibly called TRBD1 or TRBD2 (5 bases each). V shed 4 bases and J shed 4 bases, with 14 bases lying between them. CDR1 and CDR2 (germline): PRHDT, FYEKMQ (reference sequence). This CDR3 is built from 14 residues.

Here the CDR3 reads CASSLEVHTDTQYF. The CDR3 DNA is TGTGCCAGCAGCTTAGAAGTCCACACAGATACGCAGTATTTT. The V and J genes are TRBV7-2 and TRBJ2-3; unclear D gene. The CDR3 runs 14 residues. With 1 base removed from V and 2 bases from J, the gap between germline ends came to 7 bases. Germline-derived CDR1 and CDR2 are SGHTA and FQGNSA.

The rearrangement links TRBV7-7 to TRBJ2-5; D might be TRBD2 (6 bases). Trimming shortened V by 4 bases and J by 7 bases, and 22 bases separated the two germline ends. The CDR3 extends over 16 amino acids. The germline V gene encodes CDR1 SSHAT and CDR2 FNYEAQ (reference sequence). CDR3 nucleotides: TGTGCCAGCAGCTCCCTTTCGGGAACCGGGGGATGGACCCAGTACTTC. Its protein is CASSSLSGTGGWTQYF.

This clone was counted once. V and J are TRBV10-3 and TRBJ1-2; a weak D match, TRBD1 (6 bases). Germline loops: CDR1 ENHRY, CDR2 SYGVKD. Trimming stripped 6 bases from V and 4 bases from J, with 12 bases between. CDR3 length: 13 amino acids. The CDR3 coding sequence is TGTGCCATCAGAAGGGGGACGCTCTATGGCTACACCTTC. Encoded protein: CAIRRGTLYGYTF.

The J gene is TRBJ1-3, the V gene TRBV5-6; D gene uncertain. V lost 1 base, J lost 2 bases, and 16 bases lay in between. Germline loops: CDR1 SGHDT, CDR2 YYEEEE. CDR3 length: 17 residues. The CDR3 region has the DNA TGTGCCAGCAGCTTGTTCGACCGGGAGACCGCTGGAAACACCATATATTTT. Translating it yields CASSLFDRETAGNTIYF.

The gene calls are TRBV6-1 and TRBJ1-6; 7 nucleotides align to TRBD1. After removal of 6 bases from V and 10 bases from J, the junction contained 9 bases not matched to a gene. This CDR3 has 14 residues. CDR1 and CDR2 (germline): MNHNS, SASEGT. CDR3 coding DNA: TGTGCCAGCAGCCCGGGACAGACAGGATCACCCCTCCACTTT. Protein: CASSPGQTGSPLHF.

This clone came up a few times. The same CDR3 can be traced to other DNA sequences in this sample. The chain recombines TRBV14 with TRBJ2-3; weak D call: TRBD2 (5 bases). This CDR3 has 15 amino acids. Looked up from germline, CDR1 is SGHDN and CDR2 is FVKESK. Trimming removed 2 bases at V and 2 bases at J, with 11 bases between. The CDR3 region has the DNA TGTGCCAGCAGCCAATCCAGCGGTTCCACAGATACGCAGTATTTT. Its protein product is CASSQSSGSTDTQYF.

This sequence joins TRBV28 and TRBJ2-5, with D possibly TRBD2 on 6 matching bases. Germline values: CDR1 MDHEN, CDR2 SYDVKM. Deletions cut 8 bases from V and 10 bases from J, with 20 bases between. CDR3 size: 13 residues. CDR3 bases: TGTGCCAGCTACTCGGGAGTCGGTGTGGTCCAGTACTTC. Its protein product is CASYSGVGVVQYF.

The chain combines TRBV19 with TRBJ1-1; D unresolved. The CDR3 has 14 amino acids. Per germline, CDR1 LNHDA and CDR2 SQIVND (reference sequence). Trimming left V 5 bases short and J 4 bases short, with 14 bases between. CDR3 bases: TGTGCCAGTAGTGCTCGAGTCTGGGGCACTGAAGCTTTCTTT. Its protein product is CASSARVWGTEAFF.

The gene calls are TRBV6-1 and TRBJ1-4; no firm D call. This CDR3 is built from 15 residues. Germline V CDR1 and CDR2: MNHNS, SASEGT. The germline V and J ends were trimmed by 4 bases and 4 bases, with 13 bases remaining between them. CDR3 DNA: TGTGCCAGCAGTGGAGAAAGGGCAGTTAATGAAAAACTGTTTTTT. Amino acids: CASSGERAVNEKLFF.

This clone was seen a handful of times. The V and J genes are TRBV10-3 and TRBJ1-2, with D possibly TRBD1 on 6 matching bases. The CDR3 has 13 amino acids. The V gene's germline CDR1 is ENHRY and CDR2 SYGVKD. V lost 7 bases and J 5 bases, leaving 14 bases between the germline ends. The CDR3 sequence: CAITGRDTYGYTF. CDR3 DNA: TGTGCCATCACCGGCAGGGACACTTATGGCTACACCTTC.

In DNA, the CDR3 is TGTGCCAGTAAGGGGGGTTTAGCGAACACCGGGGAGCTGTTTTTT. Translation: CASKGGLANTGELFF. The chain recombines TRBV19 with TRBJ2-2, with D tentatively TRBD1 or TRBD2 (6 bases each). The V end was cut by 7 bases, the J end by 0 bases, with 12 bases between. Germline V lookup: CDR1 LNHDA, CDR2 SQIVND (reference sequence). CDR3 length: 15 amino acids. The full variable domain, with the rest looked up from reference TRBV19 and TRBJ2-2, is DGGITQSPKYLFRKEGQNVTLSCEQNLNHDAMYWYRQDPGQGLRLIYYSQIVNDFQKGDIAEGYSVSREKKESFPLTVTSAQKNPTAFYLCASKGGLANTGELFFGEGSRLTVL.

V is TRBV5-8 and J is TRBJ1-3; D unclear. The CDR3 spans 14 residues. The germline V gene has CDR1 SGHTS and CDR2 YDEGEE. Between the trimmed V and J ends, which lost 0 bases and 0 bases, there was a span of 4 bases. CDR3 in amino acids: CASSLGFSGNTIYF. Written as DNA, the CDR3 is TGTGCCAGCAGCTTGGGGTTCTCTGGAAACACCATATATTTT.

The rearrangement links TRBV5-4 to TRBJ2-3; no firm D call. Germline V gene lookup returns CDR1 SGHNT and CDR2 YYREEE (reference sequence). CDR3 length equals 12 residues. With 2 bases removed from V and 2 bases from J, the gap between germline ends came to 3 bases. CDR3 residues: CASSLATDTQYF. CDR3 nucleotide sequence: TGTGCCAGCAGCTTAGCCACAGATACGCAGTATTTT.

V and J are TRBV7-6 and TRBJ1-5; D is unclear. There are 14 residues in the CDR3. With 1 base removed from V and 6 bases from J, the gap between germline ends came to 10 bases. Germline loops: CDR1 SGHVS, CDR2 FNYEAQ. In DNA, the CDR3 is TGTGCCAGCAGCTTAGTCAAGGGAATTCAGCCCCAGCATTTT. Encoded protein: CASSLVKGIQPQHF.

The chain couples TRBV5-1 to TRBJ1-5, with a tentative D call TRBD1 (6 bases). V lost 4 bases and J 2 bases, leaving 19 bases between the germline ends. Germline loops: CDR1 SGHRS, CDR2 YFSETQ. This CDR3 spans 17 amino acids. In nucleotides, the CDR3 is TGCGCCAGCAGCCCCTCGGGGGCGGGGGTGGGCAATCAGCCCCAGCATTTT. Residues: CASSPSGAGVGNQPQHF.

The CDR3 loop reads CASAFGPTGQYF. The CDR3 DNA reads TGTGCCAGCGCATTTGGCCCTACGGGGCAGTACTTC. V and J are TRBV11-2 and TRBJ2-7, with D hard to call. V lost 8 bases to trimming and J lost 9 bases, with 17 bases between them. Germline CDR1 SGHAT, CDR2 FQNNGV. CDR3 length equals 12 residues.

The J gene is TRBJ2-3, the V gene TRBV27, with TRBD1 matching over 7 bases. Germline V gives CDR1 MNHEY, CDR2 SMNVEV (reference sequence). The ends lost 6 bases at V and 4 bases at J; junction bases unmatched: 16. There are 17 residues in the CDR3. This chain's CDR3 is CASSRPTGTALSDTQYF. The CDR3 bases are TGTGCCAGCAGCCGCCCAACCGGGACAGCATTGTCAGATACGCAGTATTTT.

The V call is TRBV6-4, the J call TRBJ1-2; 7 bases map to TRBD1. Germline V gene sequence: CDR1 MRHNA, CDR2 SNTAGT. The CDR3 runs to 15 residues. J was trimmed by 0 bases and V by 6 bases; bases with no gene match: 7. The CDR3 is CASRGTDHPNYGYTF. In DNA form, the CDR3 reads TGTGCCAGCAGGGGGACAGACCATCCTAACTATGGCTACACCTTC.